This T cell receptor (beta chain) comes out of a study of OX40 agonist ivuxolimab in advanced cancers. Libraries were prepared by immunoSEQ multiplex PCR; TCRdb keeps only in-frame clonotypes and omits some of them. The profile covers 10,000 or so clones, with approximately 66% appearing a single time and 25% to 30% taken by the ten largest. Trimming pared 1 base from V and 4 bases from J, leaving 7 bases between. The CDR3 has 13 residues. Per the germline V gene, CDR1 is SEHNR and CDR2 is FQNEAQ (reference sequence). J is TRBJ1-1 and V is TRBV7-9; D is perhaps TRBD1 (5 bases). The receptor was isolated from an adult with an advanced solid tumor such as melanoma, head and neck, liver or kidney cancer. The specimen was CD4+ or CD8+ T cells sorted from blood, collected in a trial of the OX40 agonist ivuxolimab. The CDR3 coding sequence is TGTGCCAGCAGCTTAGGGGGCGGCACTGAAGCTTTCTTT. Translated: CASSLGGGTEAFF.